This TCR beta chain was identified in a study of blood T cell repertoires in COVID-19. Overall study: Researchers got acute and convalescent COVID-19 samples from the United States, Italy and Spain. Sample material is recorded as cDNA or gDNA derived from T cells, B-cell-depleted T cells, or PBMCs.

Per the original methods: Scientists estimated how many nucleated cells there were by amplifying reference gene primers. Assay used: immunoSEQ multiplex PCR; TCRdb lists only in-frame clones, some missing. D and trimming were read from the DNA, whereas the V and J calls and clone size are those reported in that table. Found here are approximately 240,000 clones, roughly 84% of them singletons; the top ten hold roughly 2.4%. The CDR3 is 14 residues long. V shed 1 base, J shed 2 bases, and the junction held 2 bases outside the gene matches. Germline CDR1 and CDR2: SGHNT and YYREEE (reference sequence).

This sequence joins TRBV5-4 and TRBJ2-7; 8 nucleotides line up with TRBD2. Sequenced sample: peripheral blood. This TCR derives from a woman aged 55-69 years with acute or convalescent COVID-19. The CDR3 here is CASSLSGGPYEQYF. Here the CDR3 DNA reads TGTGCCAGCAGCTTGAGCGGGGGCCCCTACGAGCAGTACTTC.